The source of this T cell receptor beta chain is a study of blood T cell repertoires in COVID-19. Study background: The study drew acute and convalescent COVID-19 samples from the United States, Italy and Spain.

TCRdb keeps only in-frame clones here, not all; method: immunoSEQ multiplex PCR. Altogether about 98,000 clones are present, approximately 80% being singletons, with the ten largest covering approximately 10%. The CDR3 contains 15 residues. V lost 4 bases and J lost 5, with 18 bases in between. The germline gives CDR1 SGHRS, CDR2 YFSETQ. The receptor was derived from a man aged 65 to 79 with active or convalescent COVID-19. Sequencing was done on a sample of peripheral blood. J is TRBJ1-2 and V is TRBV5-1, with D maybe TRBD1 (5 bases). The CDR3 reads CASSADSRGSYGYTF. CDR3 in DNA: TGCGCCAGCAGCGCAGATAGTAGGGGATCATATGGCTACACCTTC.